This T cell receptor (beta chain) was documented in a study of blood T cells in healthy people across ages. Study-level points and caveats: Shifts in expanded clonotypes may have been confounded by donor CMV status, which was unknown. Naive T cell percentage showed a strong correlation with the diversity of TCR beta. Older age went with lower TCR beta diversity per million T cells, in a roughly linear way.

V shed 7 bases, J shed 0 bases, and the junction held 11 bases outside the gene matches. The CDR3 has 17 residues. The germline gives CDR1 MDHEN, CDR2 SYDVKM. Through a sample-barcoded 5' primer and a J-beta primer mix, a second PCR was run for roughly 7 to 11 cycles. Every molecule of cDNA carried a tag from a template-switch adaptor with 12 random nucleotides. One entry per CDR3 protein results from TCRdb running MiXCR on the 5' RACE reads. The repertoire holds over 600,000 distinct CDR3 sequences, with roughly three fifths as singletons. To note about this clonotype: Its target is unknown.

The J gene is TRBJ2-7, the V gene TRBV28; 11 bases match TRBD2. Sequenced input: blood. The origin of this receptor is a middle-aged man in good health. DNA for the CDR3: TGTGCCAGCACCACTCCCGGGACTAGCGGTATCTCCTACGAGCAGTACTTC. Its translation: CASTTPGTSGISYEQYF.